The clone carrying this T cell receptor beta chain showed up just a few times. The antigen is unknown. With 4 bases removed from V and 0 bases from J, the gap between germline ends came to 12 bases. This CDR3 is built from 15 residues. Germline values: CDR1 SEHNR, CDR2 FQNEAQ (reference sequence). The sample belongs to a study of T cell repertoires in cytomegalovirus infection. On the study more broadly: Public TCR beta signatures marked donors with CMV infection and the matching HLA.

Whole-study findings and limits: Accumulated public TCR beta family frequency recognized individuals carrying CMV together with the relevant HLA.

TCRdb re-analysed the reads in MiXCR, keeping a single row per CDR3 protein. The sample records around 320,000 distinct CDR3 sequences, more than 8% being singletons. The chain carries TRBV7-9 and TRBJ1-1; no clear D. The sequence derives from a human donor in good health (CMV status not recorded). Some clones in this sample may be carry-over from other donors' samples. Input material: PBMCs. The CDR3 DNA sequence: TGTGCCAGCAGCTCCCCTACCGGCTTGAACACTGAAGCTTTCTTT. This gives the protein CASSSPTGLNTEAFF.